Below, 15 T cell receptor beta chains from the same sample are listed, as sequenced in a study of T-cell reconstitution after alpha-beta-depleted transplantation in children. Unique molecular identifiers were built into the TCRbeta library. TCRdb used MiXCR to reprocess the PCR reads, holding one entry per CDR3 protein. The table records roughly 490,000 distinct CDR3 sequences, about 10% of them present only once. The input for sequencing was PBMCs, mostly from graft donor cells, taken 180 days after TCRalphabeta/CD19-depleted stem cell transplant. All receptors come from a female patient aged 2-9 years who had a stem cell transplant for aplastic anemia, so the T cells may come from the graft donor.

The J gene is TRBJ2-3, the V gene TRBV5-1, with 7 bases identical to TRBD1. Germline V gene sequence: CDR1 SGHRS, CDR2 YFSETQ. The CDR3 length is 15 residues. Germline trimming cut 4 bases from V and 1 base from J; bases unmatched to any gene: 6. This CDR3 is CASSTGTVGTDTQYF. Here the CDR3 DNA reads TGCGCCAGCAGCACCGGGACAGTAGGCACAGATACGCAGTATTTT.

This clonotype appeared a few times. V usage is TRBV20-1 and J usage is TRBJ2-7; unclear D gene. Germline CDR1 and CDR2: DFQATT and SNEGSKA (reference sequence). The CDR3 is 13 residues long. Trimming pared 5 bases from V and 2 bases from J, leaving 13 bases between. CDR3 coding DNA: TGCAGTGCTTCGCGACTGGAAACCTACGAGCAGTACTTC. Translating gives CSASRLETYEQYF.

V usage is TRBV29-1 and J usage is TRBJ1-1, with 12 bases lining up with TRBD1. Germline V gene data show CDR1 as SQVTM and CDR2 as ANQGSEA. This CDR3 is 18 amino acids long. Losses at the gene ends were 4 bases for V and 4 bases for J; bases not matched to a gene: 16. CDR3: CSVVGLTPGQGAPTEAFF. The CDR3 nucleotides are TGCAGCGTTGTCGGTTTGACCCCGGGACAGGGGGCGCCCACTGAAGCTTTCTTT.

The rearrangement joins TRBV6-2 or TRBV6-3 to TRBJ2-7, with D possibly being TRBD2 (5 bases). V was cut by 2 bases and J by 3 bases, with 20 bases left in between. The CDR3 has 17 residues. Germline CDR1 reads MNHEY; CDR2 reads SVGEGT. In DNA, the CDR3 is TGTGCCAGCAGTTACGGGAGAGAGCCAACGTCACACTACGAGCAGTACTTC. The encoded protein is CASSYGREPTSHYEQYF.

The CDR3 loop reads CASSLDGGSYGYTF. The DNA for the CDR3 is TGTGCCAGCAGTTTGGATGGAGGATCCTATGGCTACACCTTC. The chain employs TRBV12-3 or TRBV12-4 and TRBJ1-2; D remains unclear. The CDR3 is made up of 14 amino acids. V was pared by 3 bases and J by 4 bases, with 12 bases between.

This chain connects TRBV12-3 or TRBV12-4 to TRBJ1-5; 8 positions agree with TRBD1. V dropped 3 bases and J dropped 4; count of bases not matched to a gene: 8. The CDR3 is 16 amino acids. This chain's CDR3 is CASSFPRTGLNQPQHF. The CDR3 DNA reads TGTGCCAGCAGTTTCCCCCGGACAGGGCTAAATCAGCCCCAGCATTTT.

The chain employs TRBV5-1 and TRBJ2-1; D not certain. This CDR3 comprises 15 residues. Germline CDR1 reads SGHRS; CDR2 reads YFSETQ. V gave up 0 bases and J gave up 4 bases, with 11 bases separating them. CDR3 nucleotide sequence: TGCGCCAGCAGCTTGGAAGTCCGCCGTTACAATGAGCAGTTCTTC. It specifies CASSLEVRRYNEQFF.

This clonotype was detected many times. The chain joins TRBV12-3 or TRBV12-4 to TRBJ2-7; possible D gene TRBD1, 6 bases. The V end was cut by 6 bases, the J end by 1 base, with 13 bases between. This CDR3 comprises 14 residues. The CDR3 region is CASSEGGKSYEQYV. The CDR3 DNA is TGTGCCAGCAGCGAAGGGGGAAAATCCTACGAGCAGTACGTC.

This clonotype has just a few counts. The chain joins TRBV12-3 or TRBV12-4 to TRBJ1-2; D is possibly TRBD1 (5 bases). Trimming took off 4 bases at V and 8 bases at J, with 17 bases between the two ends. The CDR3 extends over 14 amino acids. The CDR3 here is CASSSSAKHRGYTF. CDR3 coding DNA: TGTGCCAGCAGTTCCTCGGCTAAACACAGGGGCTACACCTTC.

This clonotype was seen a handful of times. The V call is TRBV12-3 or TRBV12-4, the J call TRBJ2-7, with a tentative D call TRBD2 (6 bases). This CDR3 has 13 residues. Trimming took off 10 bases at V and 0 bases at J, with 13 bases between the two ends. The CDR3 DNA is TGTGCCACGGGGTGGGGACTCTCCTACGAGCAGTACTTC. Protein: CATGWGLSYEQYF.

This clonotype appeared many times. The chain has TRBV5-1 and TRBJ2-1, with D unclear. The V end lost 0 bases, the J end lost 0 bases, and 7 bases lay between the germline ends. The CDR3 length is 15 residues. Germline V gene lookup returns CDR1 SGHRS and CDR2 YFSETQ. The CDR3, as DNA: TGCGCCAGCAGCTTGGAGATTAGCTCCTACAATGAGCAGTTCTTC. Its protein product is CASSLEISSYNEQFF.

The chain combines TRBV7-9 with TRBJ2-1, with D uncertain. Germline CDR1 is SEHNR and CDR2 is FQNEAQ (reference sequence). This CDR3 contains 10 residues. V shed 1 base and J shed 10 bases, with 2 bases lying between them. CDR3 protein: CASSLEEQFF. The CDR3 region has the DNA TGTGCCAGCAGCTTAGAGGAGCAGTTCTTC.

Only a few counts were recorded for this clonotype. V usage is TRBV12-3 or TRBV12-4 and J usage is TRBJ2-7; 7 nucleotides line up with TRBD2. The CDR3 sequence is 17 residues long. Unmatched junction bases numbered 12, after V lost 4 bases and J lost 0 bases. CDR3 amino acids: CASSSPASGILSYEQYV. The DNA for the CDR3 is TGTGCCAGCAGTTCCCCGGCTAGCGGTATCCTCTCCTACGAGCAGTACGTC.

CDR3 nucleotide sequence: TGTGCCATCCCCGGACCGTCTACCAACTATGGCTACACCTTC. Residues: CAIPGPSTNYGYTF. The chain combines TRBV12-3 or TRBV12-4 with TRBJ1-2; no reliable D call. Trimming stripped 10 bases from V and 2 bases from J, with 17 bases between. The CDR3 sequence is 14 residues long.

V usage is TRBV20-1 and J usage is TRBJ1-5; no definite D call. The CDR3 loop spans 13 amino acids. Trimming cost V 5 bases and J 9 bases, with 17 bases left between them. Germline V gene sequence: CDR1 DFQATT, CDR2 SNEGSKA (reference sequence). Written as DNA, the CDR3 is TGCAGTGCTGGAGGGCGGGCTGGGTGGCCCCAGCATTTT. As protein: CSAGGRAGWPQHF.